The present TCR beta chain was sequenced within a study of blood T cell repertoires in COVID-19. Study summary: The origin of the acute and convalescent COVID-19 samples was the United States, Italy and Spain.

Method: immunoSEQ multiplex PCR; TCRdb's copy keeps in-frame clones and lacks some. The sample yields 150,000 or so clones, about 83% seen once. V was trimmed by 0 bases and J by 5 bases, leaving 10 bases between them. This CDR3 spans 14 amino acids. Germline CDR1 SGHTA, CDR2 FQGTGA. The sequenced material came from peripheral blood. The chain combines TRBV7-3 with TRBJ2-5, with a possible D match to TRBD2 (5 bases). This clonotype was sampled from a human donor in a cohort sampled during active COVID-19. The DNA for the CDR3 is TGTGCCAGCAGCTTAACCGGGGTGGCGGAGACCCAGTACTTC. Amino acid sequence: CASSLTGVAETQYF.